This TCR beta chain was captured by sequencing in a study of T cells in Graves' hyperthyroidism and ophthalmopathy. The source material, RNA transcripts, was used to amplify TCR beta CDR3 regions. Initially, a first-round RT-PCR of the TCR CDR3 employed the HTBI primer set. TCRdb used MiXCR to reprocess the multiplex PCR reads, holding one entry per CDR3 protein. The sample includes a few hundred thousand distinct CDR3 sequences, approximately 18% of them seen just once. Stable Graves' hyperthyroidism denoted no ophthalmopathy progression over 18 months. The PBMCs were taken from more than 8 ml of fresh peripheral blood. The CDR3 is made up of 15 amino acids. The V segment lost 6 bases and the J segment 4 bases; nucleotides outside the gene matches: 7. CDR1 is MDHEN, CDR2 SYDVKM, per germline.

This TCR was recovered from a woman aged 45 to 65 with Graves' hyperthyroidism. The genes are TRBV28 and TRBJ1-5, with 9 bases identical to TRBD1. The specimen sequenced was blood. This CDR3 is CASSWDRVGNQPQHF. The CDR3 DNA reads as TGTGCCAGCAGCTGGGACAGGGTCGGTAATCAGCCCCAGCATTTT.